Listed below are T cell receptor beta chains from one sample, sequenced in a study of CD4 T cells in relation to SARS-CoV-2 and coronaviruses. TCRdb keeps only in-frame clones here, not all; method: immunoSEQ multiplex PCR. The table records about 11,000 clones, around 86% of them present only once. Material for sequencing was naive CD4+ T cells from PBMCs. All receptors derive from an adult with COVID-19. Each CDR3 is given with its conserved first and last residue. The D gene is left open where the match is weak. A row's size may be missing; if present it is once, few, many or a size class.

size,J,V,D,CDR3,DNA
few,TRBJ1-1,TRBV5-4,.,CASSAGQNTEAFF,TGTGCCAGCAGCGCCGGACAGAACACTGAAGCTTTCTTT
.,TRBJ2-7,TRBV6-5,.,CASSAGGGLLYF,TGTGCCAGCAGCGCCGGTGGGGGGCTTTTGTACTTC
.,TRBJ2-1,TRBV14,.,CASSQDLEQFF,TGTGCCAGCAGCCAAGATTTGGAGCAGTTCTTC
.,TRBJ2-3,TRBV9,.,CASSVSFADTQYF,TGTGCCAGCAGCGTAAGTTTTGCAGATACGCAGTATTTT
.,TRBJ2-7,TRBV6-4,TRBD1,CATFRDRGSSYEQYF,TGTGCCACCTTTCGGGACAGGGGAAGCTCCTACGAGCAGTACTTC
few,TRBJ1-1,TRBV29-1,.,CSVGGHMNTEAFF,TGCAGCGTTGGCGGACACATGAACACTGAAGCTTTCTTT
.,TRBJ2-7,TRBV6-5,TRBD1,CASRKREGAIYEQYF,TGTGCCAGCAGAAAGAGAGAGGGGGCGATATACGAGCAGTACTTC
.,TRBJ2-7,TRBV27,TRBD1,CASSLTGGLYEQYF,TGTGCCAGCAGCCTCACAGGGGGGCTCTACGAGCAGTACTTC
.,TRBJ2-1,TRBV3-1/TRBV3-2,TRBD2,CASSQDTGVWSLTSGEHYNEQFF,TGTGCCAGCAGCCAAGATACAGGGGTTTGGAGCCTGACTAGCGGGGAGCACTACAATGAGCAGTTCTTC
.,TRBJ1-1,TRBV5-4,.,CASSSPGTEAFF,TGTGCCAGCAGCTCTCCGGGCACTGAAGCTTTCTTT
.,TRBJ2-1,TRBV3-1/TRBV3-2,.,CASSPFRGEQFF,TGTGCCAGCAGCCCTTTTCGGGGTGAGCAGTTCTTC
.,TRBJ2-5,TRBV5-1,TRBD1,CASSWTGIQETQYF,TGCGCCAGCAGCTGGACAGGGATCCAAGAGACCCAGTACTTC
.,TRBJ1-5,TRBV7-8,.,CASSLVSNQPQHF,TGTGCCAGCAGCTTAGTTAGCAATCAGCCCCAGCATTTT
.,TRBJ2-3,TRBV11-3,TRBD2,CASTQWETSGPTDTQYF,TGTGCCAGCACCCAGTGGGAGACTAGCGGACCCACAGATACGCAGTATTTT
few,TRBJ1-2,TRBV6-5,.,CASRRGGGYTF,TGTGCCAGCAGGCGGGGTGGGGGCTACACCTTC
once,TRBJ2-1,TRBV27,TRBD2,CASSSQTGTSGGANVNEQFF,TGTGCCAGCAGTTCCCAGACCGGGACTAGCGGGGGGGCGAATGTCAATGAGCAGTTCTTC